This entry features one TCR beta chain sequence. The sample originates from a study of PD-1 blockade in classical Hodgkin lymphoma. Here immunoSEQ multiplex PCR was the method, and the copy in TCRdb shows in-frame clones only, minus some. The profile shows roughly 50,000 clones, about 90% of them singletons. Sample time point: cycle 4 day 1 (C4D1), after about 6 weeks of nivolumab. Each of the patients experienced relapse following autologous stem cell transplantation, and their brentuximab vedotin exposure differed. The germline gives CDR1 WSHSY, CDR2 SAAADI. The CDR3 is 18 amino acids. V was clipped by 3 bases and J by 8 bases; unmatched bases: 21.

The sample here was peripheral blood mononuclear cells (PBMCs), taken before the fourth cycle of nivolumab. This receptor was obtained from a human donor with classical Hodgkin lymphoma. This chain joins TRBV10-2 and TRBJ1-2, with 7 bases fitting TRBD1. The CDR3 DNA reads TGCGCCAGCAGTGAAAGGTTGAGAACAGGGGCTATGGATGGAGGCTACACCTTC. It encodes CASSERLRTGAMDGGYTF.